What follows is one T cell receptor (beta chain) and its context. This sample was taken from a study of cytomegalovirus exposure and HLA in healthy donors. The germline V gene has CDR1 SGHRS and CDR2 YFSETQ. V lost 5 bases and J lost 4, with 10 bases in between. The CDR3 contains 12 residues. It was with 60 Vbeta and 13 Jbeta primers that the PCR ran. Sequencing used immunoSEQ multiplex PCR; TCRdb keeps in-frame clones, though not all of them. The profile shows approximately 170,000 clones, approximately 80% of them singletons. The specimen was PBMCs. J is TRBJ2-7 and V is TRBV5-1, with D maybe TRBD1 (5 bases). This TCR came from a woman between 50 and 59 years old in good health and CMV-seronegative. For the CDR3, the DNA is TGCGCCAGCAGTCATCAGGGTTACGAGCAGTACTTC. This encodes CASSHQGYEQYF.